The entry below gives a single T cell receptor beta chain sequence along with its context. Its antigen target is currently unknown. Base qualities were left out, and no much larger clone turns up one base away. Libraries came from the immunoSEQ multiplex PCR assay. The authors' pipeline ran thus. A statistical classification framework was built for diagnosing cytomegalovirus status from the catalog of TCR beta chain sequences. The table comes from immuneACCESS by way of TCRdb, which keeps in-frame sequences with V and J called. Part of the clones is missing from these tables; in studies checked, under half for an unresolved V gene and the rest for unknown reasons. The DNA gave D and trimming, while V, J and clone size come from that table. The sample contains around 55,000 clones, around 90% of them found a single time. Approximately 3% of the sample lies in the top ten. The junction shows trimming of 7 bases on V and 5 bases on J, and the gene matches do not reach 7 bases of it. The germline V gene provides CDR1 SQVTM and CDR2 ANQGSEA. The CDR3 runs 12 amino acids, cysteine and phenylalanine included. Here the CDR3 DNA is all that survives: 36 bases in frame from base 1.

These data come from a study of cytomegalovirus exposure and HLA in healthy donors (dated 2017 in TCRdb). For context, the study as a whole: A later analysis indicated that the 95 to 150 validation repertoires were generated on the platform also employed for the roughly 720 repertoires of the first cohort. The aim of the study was to test whether cataloging public T cell receptors could identify signatures of past pathogen exposure. Along with the roughly 610-subject first cohort, a separate validation cohort of more than 90 different subjects was used. To predict cytomegalovirus infection status, the study combined high-throughput TCR immunosequencing, statistical association of individual TCRs with disease status, and machine learning.

Separate from the roughly 700-subject first cohort, the validation cohort of about 110 subjects was the group to which the donors belonged. Study-wide conclusions, independent of this receptor: The validation cohort had no HLA typing available for a later analysis, so co-occurrence within that cohort was assessed over all 120 or so repertoires. Three of the identified cytomegalovirus-associated TCR beta chains were confirmed in vitro to be specific for cytomegalovirus antigens. Most TCR sequences were observed very rarely across donors, whereas some public TCRs were present in many individuals. Of the cluster scores, about 94% were above 0 in a later analysis, which found that TCRs clustered in the first cohort also tended to co-occur in the approximately 110 validation repertoires. The authors suggested that the approach could potentially be generalized to other disease states and immunological phenotypes. In both the original and validation cohorts, the classifier was reported to diagnose cytomegalovirus status with high specificity and sensitivity. A total of about 180 TCR beta chains were listed by the study as associated with cytomegalovirus.

Recombination joined TRBV29-1 with TRBJ2-5, with TRBD1 matching 7 junction bases. Sequencing was done on a sample of PBMCs. The clonotype originates from a man aged 18 to 30 in good health and CMV-seronegative. CDR3 region: CSATGVRETQYF. Read as DNA, the sequence is TGCAGCGCCACAGGGGTTAGGGAGACCCAGTACTTC.